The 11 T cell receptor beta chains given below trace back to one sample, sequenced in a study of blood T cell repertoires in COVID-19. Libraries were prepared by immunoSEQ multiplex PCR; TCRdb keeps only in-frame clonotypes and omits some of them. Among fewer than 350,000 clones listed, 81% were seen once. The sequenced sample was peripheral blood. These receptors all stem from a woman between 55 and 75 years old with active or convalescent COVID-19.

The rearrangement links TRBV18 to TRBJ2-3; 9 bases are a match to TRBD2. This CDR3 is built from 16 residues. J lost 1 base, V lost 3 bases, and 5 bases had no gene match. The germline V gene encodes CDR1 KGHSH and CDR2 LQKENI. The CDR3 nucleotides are TGTGCCAGCTCACCTCGAGTAGCGGGGGGCACAGATACGCAGTATTTT. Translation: CASSPRVAGGTDTQYF.

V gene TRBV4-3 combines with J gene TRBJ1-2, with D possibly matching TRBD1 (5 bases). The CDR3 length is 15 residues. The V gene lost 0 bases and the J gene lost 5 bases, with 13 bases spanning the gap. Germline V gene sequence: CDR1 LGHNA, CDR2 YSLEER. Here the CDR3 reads CASSQDRMGLYGYTF. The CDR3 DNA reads TGCGCCAGCAGCCAAGATCGGATGGGGCTGTATGGCTACACCTTC.

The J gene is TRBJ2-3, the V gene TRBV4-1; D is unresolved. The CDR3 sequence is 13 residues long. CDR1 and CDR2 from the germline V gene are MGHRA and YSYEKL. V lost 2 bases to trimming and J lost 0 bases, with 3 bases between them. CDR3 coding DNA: TGCGCCAGCAGCCAACCGAGCACAGATACGCAGTATTTT. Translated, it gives CASSQPSTDTQYF.

The CDR3 nucleotides are TGTGCCATCAGTGAGTTGGGACTGGAGGCAGATACGCAGTATTTT. The encoded protein is CAISELGLEADTQYF. The chain employs TRBV10-3 and TRBJ2-3, with D perhaps TRBD2 (6 bases). Per germline, CDR1 ENHRY and CDR2 SYGVKD. The CDR3 runs 15 residues. Trimming shortened V by 1 base and J by 4 bases, and 12 bases separated the two germline ends.

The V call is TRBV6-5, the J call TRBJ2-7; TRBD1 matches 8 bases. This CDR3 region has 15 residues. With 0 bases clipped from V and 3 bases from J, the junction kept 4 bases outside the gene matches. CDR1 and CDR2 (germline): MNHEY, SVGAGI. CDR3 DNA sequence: TGTGCCAGCAGTTACTCTGGACAGGGAGGCTACGAGCAGTACTTC. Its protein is CASSYSGQGGYEQYF.

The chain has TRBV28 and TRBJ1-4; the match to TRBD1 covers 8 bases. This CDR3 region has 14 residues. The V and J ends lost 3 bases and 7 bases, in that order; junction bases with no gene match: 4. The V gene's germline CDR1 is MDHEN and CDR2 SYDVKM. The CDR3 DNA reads TGTGCCAGCAGTTTCAGGGGGCACTTTGAAAAACTGTTTTTT. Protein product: CASSFRGHFEKLFF.

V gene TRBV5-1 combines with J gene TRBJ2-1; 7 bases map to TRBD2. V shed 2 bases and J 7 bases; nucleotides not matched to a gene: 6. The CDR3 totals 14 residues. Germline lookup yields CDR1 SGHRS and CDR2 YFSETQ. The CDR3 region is CASSFLVSGNEQFF. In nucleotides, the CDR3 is TGCGCCAGCAGCTTCCTTGTTAGCGGGAATGAGCAGTTCTTC.

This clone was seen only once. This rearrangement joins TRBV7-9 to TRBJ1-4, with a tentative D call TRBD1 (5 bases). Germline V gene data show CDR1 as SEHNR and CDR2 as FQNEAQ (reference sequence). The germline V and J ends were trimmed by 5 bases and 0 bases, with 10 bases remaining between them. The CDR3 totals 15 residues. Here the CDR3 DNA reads TGTGCCAGCAGCCGTCGGGGGGCAACTAATGAAAAACTGTTTTTT. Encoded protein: CASSRRGATNEKLFF.

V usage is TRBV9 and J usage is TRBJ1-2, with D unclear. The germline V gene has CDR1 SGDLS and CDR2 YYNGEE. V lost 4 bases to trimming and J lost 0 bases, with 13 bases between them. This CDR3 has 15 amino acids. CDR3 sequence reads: CASSPRRTSNYGYTF. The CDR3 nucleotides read TGTGCCAGCAGCCCCCGAAGGACTTCTAACTATGGCTACACCTTC.

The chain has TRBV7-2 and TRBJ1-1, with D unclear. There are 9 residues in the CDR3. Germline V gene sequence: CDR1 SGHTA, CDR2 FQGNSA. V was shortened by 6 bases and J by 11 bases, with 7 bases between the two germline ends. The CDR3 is CASSYQAFF. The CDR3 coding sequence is TGTGCCAGCAGTTACCAGGCTTTCTTT.

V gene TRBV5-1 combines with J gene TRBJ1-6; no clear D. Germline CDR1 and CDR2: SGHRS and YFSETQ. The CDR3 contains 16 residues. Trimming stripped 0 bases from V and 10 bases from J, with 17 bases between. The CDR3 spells CASSLARGGGGSPLHF. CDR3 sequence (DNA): TGCGCCAGCAGCTTGGCACGGGGAGGCGGCGGATCACCCCTCCACTTT.